What follows is one T cell receptor beta chain and its context. The record originates from a study of blood T cell repertoires in COVID-19. Study details: Spain, Italy and the United States supplied samples that represented acute and convalescent COVID-19. In each case, the material was cDNA or gDNA derived from T cells, B-cell-depleted T cells, or PBMCs.

The CDR3 extends over 15 amino acids. The germline V gene has CDR1 SGHAT and CDR2 FQNNGV. Trimming took 4 bases from V and 2 from J; bases not matched to a gene: 7. Original processing notes: Amplification from reference gene primers served as the basis for estimated nucleated cell counts. Clones were read by immunoSEQ multiplex PCR, and TCRdb kept only the in-frame ones, dropping some. V and J calls and clone size follow that table, whereas D and trimming were derived from the DNA. The data show about 52,000 clones, about 85% seen once. Material for sequencing was peripheral blood. This chain links TRBV11-2 with TRBJ2-5, with 7 bases matching TRBD1. The TCR sequence derives from a human donor in a cohort sampled during active COVID-19. CDR3: CASSSLRGRQETQYF. CDR3 DNA: TGTGCCAGCAGCTCCCTTAGGGGGCGGCAAGAGACCCAGTACTTC. The entire variable domain, with the rest obtained from reference TRBV11-2 and TRBJ2-5, is as follows: EAGVAQSPRYKIIEKRQSVAFWCNPISGHATLYWYQQILGQGPKLLIQFQNNGVVDDSQLPKDRFSAERLKGVDSTLKIQPAKLEDSAVYLCASSSLRGRQETQYFGPGTRLLVL.